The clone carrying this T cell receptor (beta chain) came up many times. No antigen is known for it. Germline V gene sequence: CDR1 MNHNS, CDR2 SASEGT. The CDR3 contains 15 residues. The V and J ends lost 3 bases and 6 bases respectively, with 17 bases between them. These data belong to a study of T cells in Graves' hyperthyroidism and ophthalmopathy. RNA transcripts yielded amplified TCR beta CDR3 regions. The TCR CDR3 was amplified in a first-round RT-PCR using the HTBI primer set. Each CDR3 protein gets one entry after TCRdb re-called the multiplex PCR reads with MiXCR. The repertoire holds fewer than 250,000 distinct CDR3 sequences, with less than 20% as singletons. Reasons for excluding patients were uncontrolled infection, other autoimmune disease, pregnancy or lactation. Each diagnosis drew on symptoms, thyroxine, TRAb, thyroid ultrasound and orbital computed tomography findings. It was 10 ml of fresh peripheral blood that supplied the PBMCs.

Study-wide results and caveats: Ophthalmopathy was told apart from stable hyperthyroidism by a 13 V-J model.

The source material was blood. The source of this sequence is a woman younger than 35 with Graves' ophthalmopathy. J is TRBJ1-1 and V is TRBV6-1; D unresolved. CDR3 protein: CASSETLDGGPEAFF. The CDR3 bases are TGTGCCAGCAGTGAGACTTTGGACGGCGGTCCTGAAGCTTTCTTT.